This T cell receptor (beta chain) is drawn from a study of T cell changes during pregnancy in multiple sclerosis. Assay used: immunoSEQ multiplex PCR; TCRdb lists only in-frame clones, some missing. The sample includes roughly 50,000 clones, approximately 92% of them seen just once. This CDR3 has 17 amino acids. Trimming removed 6 bases from V and 2 bases from J; junction bases left unmatched: 5. Germline V CDR1 and CDR2: SGHTA, FQGNSA. This clonotype was obtained from a female donor with multiple sclerosis, enrolled in a pregnancy study. The chain has TRBV7-2 and TRBJ2-1; 15 positions match TRBD2. Sequencing was performed on CD4+ T cells from peripheral blood mononuclear cells, taken in the third trimester of pregnancy. Written as DNA, the CDR3 is TGTGCCAGCAGTCGGACTAGCGGGGGGGCGACCTACAATGAGCAGTTCTTC. Encoded protein: CASSRTSGGATYNEQFF.